This T cell receptor (beta chain) is drawn from a study of response to subunit inactivated influenza vaccine (dated by TCRdb to the late 2010s). Notes on the research overall: Deep quantitative T cell receptor repertoire profiling was used in the study to track responses to a trivalent subunit inactivated influenza vaccine. Broader findings and caveats from the paper: It was suggested by the authors that each seasonal influenza vaccination may recruit only a limited number of new T cells.

As to this clonotype: No antigen is known for it. Nothing much larger sits one base from this clone, and base qualities are not available.

The library was prepared using RT-PCR. The sequencer was an Illumina HiSeq 2500. Using fastp at Q25 and MiXCR, TCRdb reprocessed the public reads and kept productive beta chains. Identical CDR3 protein sequences are pooled into one entry, listed with their most common genes and DNA. The sample includes 400,000 to 550,000 distinct CDR3 sequences, with around 25% observed a single time. The top ten clonotypes cover 1.9% of the sample. The specimen was CD4+ T cells sorted from PBMCs, collected 4 to 6 days after vaccination. The TCR originated in a man aged 50 to 60 who received an inactivated influenza vaccine. Donor details come from another sample of the same person, matched by shared clones.

This receptor carries the CDR3 CASSPDMTPYEQYF. Here is the DNA: TGTGCCAGCAGTCCCGACATGACCCCCTACGAGCAGTACTTC. The sequence links TRBV12-3 or TRBV12-4 to TRBJ2-7; no D gene can be assigned with confidence. Its CDR3 holds 14 amino acids, cysteine through phenylalanine. The CDR3 DNA has 42 bases and is translated from base 1. V gives up 5 bases and J gives up 2 bases, and the segment between their germline ends measures 13 bases.